This record looks at one T cell receptor (beta chain) sequence and its context. The treatment: about 20 received Ad26.COV2.S at low or high dose, single or two shots; 5 received placebo; per-sample allocation not given. The study sampled participants on day 63 after the first vaccine or placebo injection. This record comes from a study of Ad26.COV2.S vaccination and SARS-CoV-2 variants. Across the study: Ad26.COV2.S arm of COV1001 included the donor.

Only in-frame clones appear in the TCRdb table, and some are missing; sequencing was by immunoSEQ multiplex PCR. The table includes about 680,000 clones, 70% to 90% detected once. The CDR3 covers 15 residues. The junction had 10 bases not matched to a gene; V was cut back by 7 bases and J by 2 bases. The V gene's germline CDR1 is LNHDA and CDR2 SQIVND (reference sequence). Material: peripheral blood, obtained in a trial of Ad26.COV2.S vaccine versus placebo. The chain couples TRBV19 to TRBJ1-1, with 7 bases that match TRBD1. The TCR originated in a person between 18 and 59 years old who received the Ad26.COV2.S COVID-19 vaccine or a placebo. CDR3 protein: CASNGGRGENTEAFF. The CDR3 DNA is TGTGCCAGTAATGGAGGCAGGGGGGAAAACACTGAAGCTTTCTTT.